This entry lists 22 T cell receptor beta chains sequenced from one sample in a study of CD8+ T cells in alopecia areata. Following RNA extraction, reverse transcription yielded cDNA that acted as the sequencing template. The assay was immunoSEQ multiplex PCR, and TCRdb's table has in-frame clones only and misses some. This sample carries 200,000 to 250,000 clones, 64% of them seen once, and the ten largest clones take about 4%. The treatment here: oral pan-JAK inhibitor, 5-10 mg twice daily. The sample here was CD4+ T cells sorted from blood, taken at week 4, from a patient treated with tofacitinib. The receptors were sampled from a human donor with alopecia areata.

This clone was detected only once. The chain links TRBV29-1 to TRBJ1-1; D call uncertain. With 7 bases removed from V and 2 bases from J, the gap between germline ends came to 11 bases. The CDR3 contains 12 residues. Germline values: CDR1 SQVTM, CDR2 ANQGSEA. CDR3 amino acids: CSDGERNTEAFF. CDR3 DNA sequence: TGCAGCGATGGGGAGAGAAACACTGAAGCTTTCTTT.

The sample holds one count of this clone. CDR3 in amino acids: CASSRDPRGNEQFF. The CDR3 DNA is TGTGCCAGCAGCCGGGATCCGAGGGGCAATGAGCAGTTCTTC. The rearrangement uses TRBV6-4 and TRBJ2-1, with D perhaps TRBD1 or TRBD2 (5 bases each). Germline V lookup: CDR1 MRHNA, CDR2 SNTAGT. Trimming removed 6 bases at V and 6 bases at J, with 15 bases between. This CDR3 has 14 residues.

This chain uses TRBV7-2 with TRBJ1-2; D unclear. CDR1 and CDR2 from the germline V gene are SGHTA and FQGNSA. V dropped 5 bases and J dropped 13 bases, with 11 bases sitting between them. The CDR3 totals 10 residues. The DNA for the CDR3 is TGTGCCAGCAGCGTCCGGGAGCTCACCTTC. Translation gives CASSVRELTF.

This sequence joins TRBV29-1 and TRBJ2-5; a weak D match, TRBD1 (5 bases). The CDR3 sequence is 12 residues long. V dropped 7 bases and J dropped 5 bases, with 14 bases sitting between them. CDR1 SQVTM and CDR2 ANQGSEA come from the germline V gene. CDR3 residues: CSAQGLAETQYF. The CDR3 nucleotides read TGCAGCGCTCAGGGTTTGGCGGAGACCCAGTACTTC.

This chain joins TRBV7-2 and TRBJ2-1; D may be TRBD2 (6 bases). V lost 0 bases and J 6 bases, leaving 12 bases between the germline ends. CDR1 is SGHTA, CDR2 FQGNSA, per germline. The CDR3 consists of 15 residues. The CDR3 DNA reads TGTGCCAGCAGCTTAGCGGCGAGGAGGGGCAATGAGCAGTTCTTC. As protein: CASSLAARRGNEQFF.

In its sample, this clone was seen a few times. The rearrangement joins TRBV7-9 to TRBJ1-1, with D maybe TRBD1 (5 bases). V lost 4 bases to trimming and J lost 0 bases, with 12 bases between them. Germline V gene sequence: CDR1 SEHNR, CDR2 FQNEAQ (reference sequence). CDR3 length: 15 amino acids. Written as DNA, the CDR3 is TGTGCCAGCAGCTCACCGGAGGGGCTGAACACTGAAGCTTTCTTT. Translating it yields CASSSPEGLNTEAFF.

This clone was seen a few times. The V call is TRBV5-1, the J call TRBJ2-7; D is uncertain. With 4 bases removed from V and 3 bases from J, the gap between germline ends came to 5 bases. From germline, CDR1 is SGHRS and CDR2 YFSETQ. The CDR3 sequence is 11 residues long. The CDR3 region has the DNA TGCGCCAGCAGCGCGGACTACGAGCAGTACTTC. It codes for CASSADYEQYF.

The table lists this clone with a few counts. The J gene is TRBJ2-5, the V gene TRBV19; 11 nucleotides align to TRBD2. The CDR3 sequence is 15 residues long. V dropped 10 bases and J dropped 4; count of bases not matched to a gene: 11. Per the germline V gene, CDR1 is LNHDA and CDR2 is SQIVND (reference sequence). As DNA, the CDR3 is TGTGCCACCGGAGCGGCAGGACTAGCGGGAGAGACCCAGTACTTC. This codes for CATGAAGLAGETQYF.

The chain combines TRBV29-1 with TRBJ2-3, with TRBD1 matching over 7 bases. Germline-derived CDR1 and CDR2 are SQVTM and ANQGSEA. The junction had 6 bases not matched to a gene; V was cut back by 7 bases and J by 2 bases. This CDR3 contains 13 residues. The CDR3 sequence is CSALGQTTDTQYF. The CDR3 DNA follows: TGCAGCGCCCTGGGACAGACCACAGATACGCAGTATTTT.

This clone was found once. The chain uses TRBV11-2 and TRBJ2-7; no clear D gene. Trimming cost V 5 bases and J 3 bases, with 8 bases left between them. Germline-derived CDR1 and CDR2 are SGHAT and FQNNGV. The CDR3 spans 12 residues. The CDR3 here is CASSRVVYEQYF. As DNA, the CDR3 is TGTGCCAGCAGCAGGGTGGTCTACGAGCAGTACTTC.

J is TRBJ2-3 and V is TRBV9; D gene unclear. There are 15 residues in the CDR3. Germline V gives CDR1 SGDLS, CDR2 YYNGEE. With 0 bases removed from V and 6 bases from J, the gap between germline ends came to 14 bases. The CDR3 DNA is TGTGCCAGCAGCGTAGGAATCCTTTCTGGGGATACGCAGTATTTT. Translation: CASSVGILSGDTQYF. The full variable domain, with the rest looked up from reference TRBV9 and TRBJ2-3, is DSGVTQTPKHLITATGQRVTLRCSPRSGDLSVYWYQQSLDQGLQFLIQYYNGEERAKGNILERFSAQQFPDLHSELNLSSLELGDSALYFCASSVGILSGDTQYFGPGTRLTVL.

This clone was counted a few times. CDR3 sequence reads: CAWSKLGQLKGYTF. The CDR3 DNA is TGTGCCTGGAGTAAATTAGGACAGCTGAAAGGCTACACCTTC. The rearrangement joins TRBV30 to TRBJ1-2, with TRBD1 as a possible D gene (6 bases). V was shortened by 2 bases and J by 8 bases, with 18 bases between the two germline ends. This CDR3 region has 14 residues. Germline CDR1 is GTSNPN and CDR2 is SVGIG (reference sequence).

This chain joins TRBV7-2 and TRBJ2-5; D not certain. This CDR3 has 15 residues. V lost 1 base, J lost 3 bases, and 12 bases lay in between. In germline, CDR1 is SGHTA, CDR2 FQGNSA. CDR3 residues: CASSLGGRAKETQYF. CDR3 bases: TGTGCCAGCAGCTTAGGGGGTAGAGCCAAAGAGACCCAGTACTTC. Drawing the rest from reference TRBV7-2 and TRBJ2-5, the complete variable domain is GAGVSQSPSNKVTEKGKDVELRCDPISGHTALYWYRQSLGQGLEFLIYFQGNSAPDKSGLPSDRFSAERTGGSVSTLTIQRTQQEDSAVYLCASSLGGRAKETQYFGPGTRLLVL.

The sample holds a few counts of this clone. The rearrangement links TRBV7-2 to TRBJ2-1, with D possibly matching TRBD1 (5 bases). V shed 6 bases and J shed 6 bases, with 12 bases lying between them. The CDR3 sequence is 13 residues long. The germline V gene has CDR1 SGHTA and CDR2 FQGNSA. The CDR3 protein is CASRFGAANEQFF. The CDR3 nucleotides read TGTGCCAGCAGATTTGGGGCCGCCAATGAGCAGTTCTTC.

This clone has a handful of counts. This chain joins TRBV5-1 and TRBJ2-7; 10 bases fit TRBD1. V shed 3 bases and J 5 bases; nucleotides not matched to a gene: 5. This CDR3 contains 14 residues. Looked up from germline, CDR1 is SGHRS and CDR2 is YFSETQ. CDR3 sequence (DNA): TGCGCCAGCAGCTCCGGGACAGGGGACCACGAGCAGTACTTC. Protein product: CASSSGTGDHEQYF.

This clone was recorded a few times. Here the CDR3 reads CATSRDQGSEPQHF. As DNA, the CDR3 is TGTGCCACCAGCAGAGATCAAGGATCTGAGCCCCAGCATTTT. The chain has TRBV15 and TRBJ1-5; D is unclear. CDR1 and CDR2 (germline): LNHNV, YYDKDF (reference sequence). The CDR3 length is 14 residues. V lost 0 bases and J lost 8, with 11 bases in between.

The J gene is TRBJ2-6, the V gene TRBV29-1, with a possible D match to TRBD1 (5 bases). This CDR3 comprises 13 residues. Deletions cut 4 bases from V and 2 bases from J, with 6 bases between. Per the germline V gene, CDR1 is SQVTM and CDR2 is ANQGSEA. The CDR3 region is CSVVQAGANVLTF. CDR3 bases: TGCAGCGTTGTACAGGCTGGGGCCAACGTCCTGACTTTC. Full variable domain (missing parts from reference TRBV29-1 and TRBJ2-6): SAVISQKPSRDICQRGTSLTIQCQVDSQVTMMFWYRQQPGQSLTLIATANQGSEATYESGFVIDKFPISRPNLTFSTLTVSNMSPEDSSIYLCSVVQAGANVLTFGAGSRLTVL.

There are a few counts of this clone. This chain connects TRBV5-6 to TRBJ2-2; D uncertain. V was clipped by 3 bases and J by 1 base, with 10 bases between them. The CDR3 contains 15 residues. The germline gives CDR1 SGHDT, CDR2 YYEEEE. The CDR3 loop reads CASSSLIMNTGELFF. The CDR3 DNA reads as TGTGCCAGCAGCTCCCTAATTATGAACACCGGGGAGCTGTTTTTT.

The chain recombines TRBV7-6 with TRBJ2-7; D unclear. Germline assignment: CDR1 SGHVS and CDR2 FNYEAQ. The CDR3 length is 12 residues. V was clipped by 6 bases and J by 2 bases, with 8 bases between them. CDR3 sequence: CASRGSTYEQYF. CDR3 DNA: TGTGCCAGCAGGGGGTCCACCTACGAGCAGTACTTC.

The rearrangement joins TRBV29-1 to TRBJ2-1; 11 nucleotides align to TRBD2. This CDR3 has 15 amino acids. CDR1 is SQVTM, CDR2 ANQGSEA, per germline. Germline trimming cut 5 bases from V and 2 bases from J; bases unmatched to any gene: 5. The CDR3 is CSVSLAGGPYNEQFF. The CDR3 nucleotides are TGCAGCGTTTCTCTAGCGGGGGGCCCCTACAATGAGCAGTTCTTC.

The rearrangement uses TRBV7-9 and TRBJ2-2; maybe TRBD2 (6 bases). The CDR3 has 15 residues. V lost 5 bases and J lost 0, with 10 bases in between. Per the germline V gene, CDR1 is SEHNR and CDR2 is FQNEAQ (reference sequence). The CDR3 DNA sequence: TGTGCCAGCAGCCCGGGGGAAACGAACACCGGGGAGCTGTTTTTT. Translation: CASSPGETNTGELFF.

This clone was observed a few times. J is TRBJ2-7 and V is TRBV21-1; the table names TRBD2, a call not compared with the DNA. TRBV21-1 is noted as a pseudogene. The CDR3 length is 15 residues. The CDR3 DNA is TGTGCCAGCAGCGAGCGGGACGGGTTAGCCTACGAGCAGTACTTC. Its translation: CASSERDGLAYEQYF.